These 8 T cell receptor beta chains came from one sample sequenced in a study of STAT3 mutations in large granular lymphocyte leukemia. No antigens are known for them. Data came from immunoSEQ multiplex PCR; TCRdb stores just in-frame clones and leaves some out. The repertoire consists of 40,000 to 50,000 clones, with about 81% occurring once and the leading ten covering approximately 0.41%. General study findings and limits: Every T-LGLL patient had at least one immunodominant TCRbeta clonotype.

Material: PBMCs. The source of these receptors is a human donor with T large granular lymphocyte leukemia. Some clones in this sample may be carry-over from other donors' samples.

This chain connects TRBV23-1 to TRBJ1-5; no clear D gene. TRBV23-1 is filed as an ORF, its function uncertain. The length of the CDR3 is 16 residues. The V and J ends lost 0 bases and 4 bases respectively, with 13 bases between them. The CDR3 DNA reads as TGCGCCAGCAGTCAATCGCCCCTGGGTGGAAATCAGCCCCAGCATTTT. Its protein product is CASSQSPLGGNQPQHF.

The chain combines TRBV5-4 with TRBJ2-6; 8 bases are a match to TRBD1. Germline loops: CDR1 SGHNT, CDR2 YYREEE (reference sequence). The CDR3 spans 17 residues. The V segment lost 2 bases and the J segment 4 bases; nucleotides outside the gene matches: 8. The CDR3 DNA reads as TGTGCCAGCAGCTTAGTGACAGGGGTTCCCGGGGCCAACGTCCTGACTTTC. It yields the protein CASSLVTGVPGANVLTF.

The DNA for the CDR3 is TGTGCCAGCAGCCGGGACAGCTACGAGCAGTACGTC. As protein: CASSRDSYEQYV. This chain links TRBV5-6 with TRBJ2-7; 7 bases fit TRBD1. V gave up 4 bases and J gave up 3 bases; unmatched junction bases: 1. The CDR3 runs to 12 residues. Germline V CDR1 and CDR2: SGHDT, YYEEEE.

The chain is built from TRBV27 and TRBJ2-3; unclear D gene. Germline CDR1 MNHEY, CDR2 SMNVEV (reference sequence). The CDR3 covers 13 residues. V lost 7 bases to trimming and J lost 1 base, with 9 bases between them. The CDR3 sequence is CASTWGGTDTQYF. The CDR3 DNA reads as TGTGCCAGCACCTGGGGTGGCACAGATACGCAGTATTTT.

The rearrangement links TRBV19 to TRBJ1-2; D unresolved. Germline V CDR1 and CDR2: LNHDA, SQIVND (reference sequence). V was shortened by 3 bases and J by 10 bases, with 15 bases between the two germline ends. The CDR3 is 13 residues long. Here the CDR3 DNA reads TGTGCCAGTAGTATCAACTTAGTTGGGGTCTACACCTTC. Translation: CASSINLVGVYTF.

The rearrangement links TRBV4-1 to TRBJ2-2; 7 nucleotides align to TRBD1. The CDR3 covers 16 residues. V trimming: 0 bases; J trimming: 4 bases; junction bases outside the gene matches: 5. The V gene's germline CDR1 is MGHRA and CDR2 YSYEKL. CDR3 region: CASSQDRQGGTGELFF. DNA of the CDR3: TGCGCCAGCAGCCAAGATAGACAGGGTGGCACCGGGGAGCTGTTTTTT.

V is TRBV18 and J is TRBJ2-2, with TRBD1 identical over 7 bases. V was pared by 2 bases and J by 7 bases, with 10 bases of the junction left unmatched. The CDR3 covers 16 residues. Germline-derived CDR1 and CDR2 are KGHSH and LQKENI. The CDR3 here is CASSPGQTGIHGELFF. In DNA, the CDR3 is TGTGCCAGCTCACCAGGGCAGACAGGGATCCACGGGGAGCTGTTTTTT.

The V call is TRBV7-9, the J call TRBJ2-1, with a weak D call TRBD2 (7 bases). Germline CDR1 and CDR2: SEHNR and FQNEAQ (reference sequence). The CDR3 length is 15 residues. Trimming cost V 3 bases and J 8 bases, with 17 bases left between them. CDR3 DNA: TGTGCCAGCAGCTTGGGGGGGGCGGTTAGCGATGAGCAGTTCTTC. Protein product: CASSLGGAVSDEQFF.